This T cell receptor beta chain was sequenced for a study of CD8 T cells in Susac syndrome (dated by TCRdb to between 2017 and 2020). Describing the broader study: Whether CD8+ T cell activation and differentiation in Susac syndrome was antigen driven was tested using repertoire sequencing. The study compared CD8+ T cell repertoire clonality among around 11 healthy donors, roughly 14 Susac syndrome patients and roughly 16 multiple sclerosis patients.

The CDR3 measures 15 amino acids from cysteine to phenylalanine. Only the CDR3 region is kept as DNA, spanning 45 bases read in frame from base 1. For CDR1 and CDR2, the germline V gene lists SGHTA and FQGNSA. Unmatched junction bases come to 10, with V trimmed by 5 bases and J by 5 bases. High-throughput TCR beta sequencing profiled peripheral blood CD8+ and CD4+ T cells from healthy donors, Susac syndrome patients and multiple sclerosis patients. Healthy donors were included as age- and sex-matched controls. Bulk CD8+ and CD4+ T cells were purified magnetically by negative isolation, whereas CD8+ TEMRA cells were enriched by FACS. Blood was collected in EDTA tubes and processed within 24 hours, with PBMCs isolated through density gradient centrifugation. PBMCs destined for TCR sequencing were cryopreserved in liquid nitrogen and later thawed in a 37 °C water bath. Purity of sorted or isolated CD4+, CD8+ and CD8+ TEMRA cells was at least 90%.

What the study reported, not specific to this receptor: The TCR sequencing and HLA analysis was acknowledged to have included a relatively small number of individuals.

Comments on this clonotype: The clone's antigen remains unknown. Qualities for individual bases were not recorded, and no much larger clone is one base off.

RNA was extracted using the RNeasy kit, and roughly 0.45 to 1 microgram was reverse transcribed with random hexamers. TCR beta CDR3 regions were amplified with the immunoSEQ multiplex PCR assay covering 54 Vbeta and 13 Jbeta segments. Bias from PCR amplification was corrected by using a synthetic template baseline for primer optimization and for computational correction. The study's own analysis went as follows. Reads were annotated to V, D and J genes according to IMGT and were analyzed with immunoSEQ Analyzer, with only productive sequences retained. Clonality was computed as one minus Shannon entropy normalized by log2 of the number of productive unique sequences. For each patient and control, public and private clones were evaluated within the 100 most prevalent clones. Susac-specific clones were defined as absent from healthy and MS cohorts, some 1,000 published viral clones and other ImmuneACCESS disease sequences. TCRdb reworked the public reads: Q25 trimming with fastp, MiXCR clone assembly, productive beta chains retained. For every CDR3 protein sequence, its rows merge into one entry that carries the most common genes and DNA. These V and J calls are TCRdb output, not the study's own analysis. In this sample the table shows over 95,000 distinct CDR3 sequences, 85% to 95% of which occur a single time. Of the sample, approximately 0.13% falls within the top ten clones.

The V and J genes are TRBV7-2 and TRBJ1-1, and 8 junction bases match TRBD1. This receptor was identified in a human donor in good health. Sequenced sample: CD8+ T cells from PBMCs. The DNA sequence is given as TGTGCCAGCAGCATCAACAGGGGGACGGGAACTGAAGCTTTCTTT. Its product reads: CASSINRGTGTEAFF.